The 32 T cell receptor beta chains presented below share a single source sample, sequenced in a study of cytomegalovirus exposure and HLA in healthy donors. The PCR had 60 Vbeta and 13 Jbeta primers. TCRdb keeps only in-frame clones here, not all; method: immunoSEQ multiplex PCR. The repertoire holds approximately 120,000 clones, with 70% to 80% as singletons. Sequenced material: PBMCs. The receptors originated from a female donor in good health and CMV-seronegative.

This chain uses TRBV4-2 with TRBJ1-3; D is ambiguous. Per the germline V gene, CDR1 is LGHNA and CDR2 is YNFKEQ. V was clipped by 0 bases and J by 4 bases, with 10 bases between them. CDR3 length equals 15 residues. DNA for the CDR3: TGTGCCAGCAGCCAAGATACCGGGTTGGGAAACACCATATATTTT. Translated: CASSQDTGLGNTIYF.

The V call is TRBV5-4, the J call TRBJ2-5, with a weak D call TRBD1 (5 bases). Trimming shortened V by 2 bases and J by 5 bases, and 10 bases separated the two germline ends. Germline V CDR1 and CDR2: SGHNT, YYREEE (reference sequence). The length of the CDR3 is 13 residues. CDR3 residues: CASSLGVGETQYF. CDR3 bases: TGTGCCAGCAGCTTAGGGGTAGGGGAGACCCAGTACTTC.

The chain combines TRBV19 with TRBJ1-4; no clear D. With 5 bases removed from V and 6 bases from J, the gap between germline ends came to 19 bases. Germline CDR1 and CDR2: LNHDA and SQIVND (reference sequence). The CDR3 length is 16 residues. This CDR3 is CASSSNPTYAHEKLFF. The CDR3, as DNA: TGTGCCAGTAGTTCCAACCCCACTTACGCCCATGAAAAACTGTTTTTT. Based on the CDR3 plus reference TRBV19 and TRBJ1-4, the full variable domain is DGGITQSPKYLFRKEGQNVTLSCEQNLNHDAMYWYRQDPGQGLRLIYYSQIVNDFQKGDIAEGYSVSREKKESFPLTVTSAQKNPTAFYLCASSSNPTYAHEKLFFGSGTQLSVL.

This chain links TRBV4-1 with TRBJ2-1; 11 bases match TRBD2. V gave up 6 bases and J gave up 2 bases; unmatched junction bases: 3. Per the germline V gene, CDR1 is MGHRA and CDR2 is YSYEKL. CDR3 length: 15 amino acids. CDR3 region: CASSTSGGTYNEQFF. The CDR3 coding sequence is TGCGCCAGCAGTACTAGCGGGGGTACCTACAATGAGCAGTTCTTC.

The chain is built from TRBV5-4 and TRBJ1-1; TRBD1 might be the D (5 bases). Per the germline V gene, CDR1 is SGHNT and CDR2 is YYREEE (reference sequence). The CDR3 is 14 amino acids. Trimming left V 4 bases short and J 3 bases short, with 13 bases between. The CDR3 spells CASSRTGPDTEAFF. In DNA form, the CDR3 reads TGTGCCAGCAGCCGCACAGGTCCCGACACTGAAGCTTTCTTT.

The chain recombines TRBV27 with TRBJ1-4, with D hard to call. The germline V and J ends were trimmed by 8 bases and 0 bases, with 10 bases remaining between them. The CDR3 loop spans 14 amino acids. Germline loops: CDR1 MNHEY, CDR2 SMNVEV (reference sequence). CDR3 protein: CASGRITTNEKLFF. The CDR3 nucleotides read TGTGCCAGCGGCAGGATTACAACTAATGAAAAACTGTTTTTT.

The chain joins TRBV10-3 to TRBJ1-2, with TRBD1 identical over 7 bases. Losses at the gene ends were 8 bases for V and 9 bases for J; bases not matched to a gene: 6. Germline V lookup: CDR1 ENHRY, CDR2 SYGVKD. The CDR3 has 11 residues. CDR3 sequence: CAIGTAERYTF. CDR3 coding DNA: TGTGCCATCGGGACAGCCGAACGCTACACCTTC.

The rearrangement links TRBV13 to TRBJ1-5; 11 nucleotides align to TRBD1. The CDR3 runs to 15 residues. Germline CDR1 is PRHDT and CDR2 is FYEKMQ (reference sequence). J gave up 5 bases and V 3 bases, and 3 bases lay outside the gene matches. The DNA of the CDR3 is TGTGCCAGCAGCTTGGGACAGGGGGGTTATCAGCCCCAGCATTTT. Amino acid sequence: CASSLGQGGYQPQHF.

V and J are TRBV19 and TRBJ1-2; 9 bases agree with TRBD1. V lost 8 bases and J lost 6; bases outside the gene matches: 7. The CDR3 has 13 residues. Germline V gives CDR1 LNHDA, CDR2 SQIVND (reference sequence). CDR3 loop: CASGQGQGDGYTF. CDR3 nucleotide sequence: TGTGCCAGTGGACAGGGGCAGGGGGATGGCTACACCTTC.

DNA for the CDR3: TGTGCCAGCAGCGTAGGCCCCCAGGCTGAAAAACTGTTTTTT. Protein product: CASSVGPQAEKLFF. The chain carries TRBV9 and TRBJ1-4, with D uncertain. The ends were cut back, 0 bases at V and 7 bases at J, with 10 bases in the middle. This CDR3 spans 14 amino acids. CDR1 is SGDLS, CDR2 YYNGEE, per germline.

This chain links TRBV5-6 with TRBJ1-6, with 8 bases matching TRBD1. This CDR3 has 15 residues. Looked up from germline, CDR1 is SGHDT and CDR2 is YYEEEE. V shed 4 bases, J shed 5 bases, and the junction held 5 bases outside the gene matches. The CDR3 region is CASSLYRGDNSPLHF. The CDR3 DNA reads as TGTGCCAGCAGCCTATACAGGGGGGATAATTCACCCCTCCACTTT.

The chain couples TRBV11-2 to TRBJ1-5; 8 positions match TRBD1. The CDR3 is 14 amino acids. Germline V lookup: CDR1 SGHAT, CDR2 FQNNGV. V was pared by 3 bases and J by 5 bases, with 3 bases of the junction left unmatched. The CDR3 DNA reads TGTGCCAGCAGCTTTGGACAGGGACATCAGCCCCAGCATTTT. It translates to CASSFGQGHQPQHF.

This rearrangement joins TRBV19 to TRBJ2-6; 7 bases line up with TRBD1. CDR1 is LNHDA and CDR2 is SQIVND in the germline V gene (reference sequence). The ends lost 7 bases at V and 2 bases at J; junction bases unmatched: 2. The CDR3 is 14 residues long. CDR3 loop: CASKQGAGANVLTF. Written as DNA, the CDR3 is TGTGCCAGTAAGCAGGGGGCTGGGGCCAACGTCCTGACTTTC.

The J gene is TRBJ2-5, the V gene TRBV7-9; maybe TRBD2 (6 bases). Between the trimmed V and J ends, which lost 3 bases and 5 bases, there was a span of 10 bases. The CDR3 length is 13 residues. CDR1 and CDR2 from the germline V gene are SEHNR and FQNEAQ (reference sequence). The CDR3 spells CASSLGGSETQYF. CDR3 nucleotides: TGTGCCAGCAGCTTGGGGGGAAGCGAGACCCAGTACTTC.

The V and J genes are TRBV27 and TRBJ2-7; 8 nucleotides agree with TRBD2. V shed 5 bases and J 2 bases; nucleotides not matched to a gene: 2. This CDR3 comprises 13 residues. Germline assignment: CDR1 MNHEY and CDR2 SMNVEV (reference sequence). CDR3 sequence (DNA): TGTGCCAGCAGTCCGACTAGCGCCTACGAGCAGTACTTC. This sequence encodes CASSPTSAYEQYF.

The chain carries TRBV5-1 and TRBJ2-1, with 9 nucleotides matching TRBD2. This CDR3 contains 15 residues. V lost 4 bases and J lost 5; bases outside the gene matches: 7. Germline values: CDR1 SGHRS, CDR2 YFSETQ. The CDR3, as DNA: TGCGCCAGCAGCGGGGTAGCGGGGGAGAACAATGAGCAGTTCTTC. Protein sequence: CASSGVAGENNEQFF.

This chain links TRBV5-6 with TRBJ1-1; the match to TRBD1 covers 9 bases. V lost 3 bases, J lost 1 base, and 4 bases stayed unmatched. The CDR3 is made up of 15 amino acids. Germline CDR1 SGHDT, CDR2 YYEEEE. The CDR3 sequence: CASSYGTGQNTEAFF. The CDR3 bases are TGTGCCAGCAGCTACGGGACAGGGCAGAACACTGAAGCTTTCTTT.

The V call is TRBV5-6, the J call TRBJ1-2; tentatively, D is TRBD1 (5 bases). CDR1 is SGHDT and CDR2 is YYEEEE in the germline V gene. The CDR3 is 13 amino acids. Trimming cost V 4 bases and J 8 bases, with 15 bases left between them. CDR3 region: CASSQEAGGGYTF. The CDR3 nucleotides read TGTGCCAGCAGCCAGGAGGCGGGGGGAGGCTACACCTTC.

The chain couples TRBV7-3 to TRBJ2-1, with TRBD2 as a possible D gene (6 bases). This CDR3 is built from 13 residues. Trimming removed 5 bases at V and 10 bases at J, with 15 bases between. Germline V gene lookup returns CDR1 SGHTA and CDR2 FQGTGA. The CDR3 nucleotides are TGTGCCAGCAGCCTCAGACGCGGGGACGAGCAGTTCTTC. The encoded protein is CASSLRRGDEQFF.

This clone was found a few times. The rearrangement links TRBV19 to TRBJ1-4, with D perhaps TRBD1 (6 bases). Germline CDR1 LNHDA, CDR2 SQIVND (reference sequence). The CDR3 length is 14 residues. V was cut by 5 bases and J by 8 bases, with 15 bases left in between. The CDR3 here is CASSSPDTGEKLFF. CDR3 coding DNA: TGTGCCAGTAGTTCGCCGGATACAGGGGAAAAACTGTTTTTT.

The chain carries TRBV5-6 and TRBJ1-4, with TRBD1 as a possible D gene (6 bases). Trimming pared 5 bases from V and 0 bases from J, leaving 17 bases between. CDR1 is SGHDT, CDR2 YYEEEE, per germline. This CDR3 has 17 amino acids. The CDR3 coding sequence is TGTGCCAGCAGGCATGACAGGCTGTCTGCAACTAATGAAAAACTGTTTTTT. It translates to CASRHDRLSATNEKLFF.

CDR3 bases: TGTGCCAGTAGTATACTAGAATTTCGGAGCATGATGAACACTGAAGCTTTCTTT. This gives the protein CASSILEFRSMMNTEAFF. The chain couples TRBV19 to TRBJ1-1; D not resolved. Germline-derived CDR1 and CDR2 are LNHDA and SQIVND (reference sequence). V lost 2 bases and J lost 0, with 19 bases in between. This CDR3 is built from 18 residues.

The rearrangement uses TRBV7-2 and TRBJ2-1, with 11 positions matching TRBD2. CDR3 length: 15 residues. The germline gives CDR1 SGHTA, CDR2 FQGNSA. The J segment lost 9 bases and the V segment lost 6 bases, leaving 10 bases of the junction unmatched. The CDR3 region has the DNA TGTGCCAGCAGGACACTAGCGGGGGCCGGGGGTGAGCAGTTCTTC. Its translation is CASRTLAGAGGEQFF.

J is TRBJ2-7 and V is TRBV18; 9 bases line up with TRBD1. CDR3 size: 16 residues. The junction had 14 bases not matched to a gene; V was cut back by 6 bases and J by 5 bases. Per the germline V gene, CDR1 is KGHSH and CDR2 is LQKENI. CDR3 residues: CASSSWTGDFSDEQYF. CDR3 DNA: TGTGCCAGCTCGTCCTGGACAGGGGACTTCTCGGACGAGCAGTACTTC.

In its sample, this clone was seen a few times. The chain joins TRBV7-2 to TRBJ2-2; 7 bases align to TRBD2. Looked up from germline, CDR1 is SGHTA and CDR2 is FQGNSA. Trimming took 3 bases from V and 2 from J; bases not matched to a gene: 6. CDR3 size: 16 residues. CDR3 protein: CASSFGGGRNTGELFF. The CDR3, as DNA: TGTGCCAGCAGCTTTGGGGGGGGTCGTAACACCGGGGAGCTGTTTTTT.

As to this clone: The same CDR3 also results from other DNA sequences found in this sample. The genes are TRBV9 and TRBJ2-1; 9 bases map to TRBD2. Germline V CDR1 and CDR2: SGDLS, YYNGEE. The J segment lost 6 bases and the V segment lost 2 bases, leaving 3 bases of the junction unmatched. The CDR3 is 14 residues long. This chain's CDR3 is CASSVGLAPNEQFF. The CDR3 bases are TGTGCCAGCAGCGTCGGACTAGCGCCCAATGAGCAGTTCTTC. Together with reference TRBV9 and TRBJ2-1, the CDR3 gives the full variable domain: DSGVTQTPKHLITATGQRVTLRCSPRSGDLSVYWYQQSLDQGLQFLIQYYNGEERAKGNILERFSAQQFPDLHSELNLSSLELGDSALYFCASSVGLAPNEQFFGPGTRLTVL.

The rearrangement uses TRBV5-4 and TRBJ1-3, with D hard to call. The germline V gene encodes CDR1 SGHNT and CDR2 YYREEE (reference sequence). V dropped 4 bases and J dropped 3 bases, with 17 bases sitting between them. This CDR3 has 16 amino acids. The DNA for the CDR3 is TGTGCCAGCAGCGAGGGTAACCATCGGGGTGGAAACACCATATATTTT. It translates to CASSEGNHRGGNTIYF.

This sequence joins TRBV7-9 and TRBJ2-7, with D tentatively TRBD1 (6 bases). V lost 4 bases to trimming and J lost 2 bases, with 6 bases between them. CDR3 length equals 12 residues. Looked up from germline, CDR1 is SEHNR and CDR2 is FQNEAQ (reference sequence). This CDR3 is CASSWDTYEQYF. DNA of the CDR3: TGTGCCAGCAGCTGGGACACCTACGAGCAGTACTTC.

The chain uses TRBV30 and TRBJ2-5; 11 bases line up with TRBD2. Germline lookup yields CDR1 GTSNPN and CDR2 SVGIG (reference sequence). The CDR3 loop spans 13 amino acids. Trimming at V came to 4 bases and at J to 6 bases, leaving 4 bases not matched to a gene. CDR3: CAWTASGGKTQYF. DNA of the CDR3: TGTGCCTGGACGGCTAGCGGGGGGAAGACCCAGTACTTC.

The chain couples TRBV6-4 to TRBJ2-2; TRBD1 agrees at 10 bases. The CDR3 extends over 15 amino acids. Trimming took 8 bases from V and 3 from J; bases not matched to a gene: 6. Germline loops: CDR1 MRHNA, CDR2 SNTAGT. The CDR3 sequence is CASASGTGDTGELFF. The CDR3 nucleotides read TGTGCCAGCGCCTCGGGGACAGGGGACACCGGGGAGCTGTTTTTT.

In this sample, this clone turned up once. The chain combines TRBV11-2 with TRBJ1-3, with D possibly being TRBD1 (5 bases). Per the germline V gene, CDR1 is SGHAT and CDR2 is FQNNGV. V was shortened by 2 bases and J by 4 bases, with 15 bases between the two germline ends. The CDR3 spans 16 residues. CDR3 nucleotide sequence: TGTGCCAGCAGCTTACAGGGTCAGAAAGGAGGAAACACCATATATTTT. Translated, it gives CASSLQGQKGGNTIYF. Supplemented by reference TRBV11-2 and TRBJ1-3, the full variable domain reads EAGVAQSPRYKIIEKRQSVAFWCNPISGHATLYWYQQILGQGPKLLIQFQNNGVVDDSQLPKDRFSAERLKGVDSTLKIQPAKLEDSAVYLCASSLQGQKGGNTIYFGEGSWLTVV.

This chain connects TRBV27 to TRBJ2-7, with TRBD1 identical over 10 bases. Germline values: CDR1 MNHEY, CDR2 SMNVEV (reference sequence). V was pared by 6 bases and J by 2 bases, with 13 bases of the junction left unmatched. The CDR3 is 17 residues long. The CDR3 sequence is CASSFSWGDRGTYEQYF. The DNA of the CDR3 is TGTGCCAGCAGCTTTAGTTGGGGGGACAGGGGTACCTACGAGCAGTACTTC.